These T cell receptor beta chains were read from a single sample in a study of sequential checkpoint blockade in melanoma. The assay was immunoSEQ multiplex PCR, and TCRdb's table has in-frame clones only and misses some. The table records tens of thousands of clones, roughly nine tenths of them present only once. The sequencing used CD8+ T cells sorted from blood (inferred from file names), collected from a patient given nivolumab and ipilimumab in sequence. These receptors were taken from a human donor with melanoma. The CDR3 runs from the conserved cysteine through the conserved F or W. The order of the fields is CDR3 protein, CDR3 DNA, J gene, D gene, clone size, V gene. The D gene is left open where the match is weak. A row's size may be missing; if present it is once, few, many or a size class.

CDR3 protein: CASSVTGGIDTGELFF
CDR3 DNA: TGTGCCAGCAGCGTCACAGGGGGGATCGACACCGGGGAGCTGTTTTTT
J gene: TRBJ2-2
D gene: TRBD1
clone size: -
V gene: TRBV9

CDR3 protein: CASSGMPGQARPGANVLTF
CDR3 DNA: TGTGCCAGCAGCGGAATGCCGGGACAGGCTCGCCCTGGGGCCAACGTCCTGACTTTC
J gene: TRBJ2-6
D gene: TRBD1
clone size: -
V gene: TRBV2

CDR3 protein: CASTLPGSTEAFF
CDR3 DNA: TGTGCCAGCACCCTACCGGGGTCCACTGAAGCTTTCTTT
J gene: TRBJ1-1
D gene: -
clone size: -
V gene: TRBV7-9

CDR3 protein: CASSLSPSGGSDTQYF
CDR3 DNA: TGTGCCAGCAGTTTATCCCCTAGCGGGGGATCAGATACGCAGTATTTT
J gene: TRBJ2-3
D gene: TRBD2
clone size: -
V gene: TRBV27

CDR3 protein: CASSFATKGETQYF
CDR3 DNA: TGTGCCAGCAGTTTCGCCACAAAGGGGGAGACCCAGTACTTC
J gene: TRBJ2-5
D gene: -
clone size: -
V gene: TRBV28

CDR3 protein: CASSLARDRGPKDSGANVLTF
CDR3 DNA: TGCGCCAGCAGCTTGGCCCGGGACAGAGGTCCAAAAGACTCTGGGGCCAACGTCCTGACTTTC
J gene: TRBJ2-6
D gene: TRBD1
clone size: -
V gene: TRBV5-1

CDR3 protein: CASLSRGLSYNSPLHF
CDR3 DNA: TGTGCCAGCCTTAGCCGGGGACTCTCCTATAATTCACCCCTCCACTTT
J gene: TRBJ1-6
D gene: -
clone size: -
V gene: TRBV6-6

CDR3 protein: CASSLSGGTEAFF
CDR3 DNA: TGTGCCAGCAGCTTATCAGGGGGTACTGAAGCTTTCTTT
J gene: TRBJ1-1
D gene: TRBD1
clone size: -
V gene: TRBV7-2

CDR3 protein: CASSSLAGQDTQYF
CDR3 DNA: TGTGCCAGCAGCTCATTAGCGGGTCAAGATACGCAGTATTTT
J gene: TRBJ2-3
D gene: TRBD2
clone size: -
V gene: TRBV7-8

CDR3 protein: CASRLWASGSKNTQYF
CDR3 DNA: TGTGCCAGCAGGTTATGGGCTAGCGGGAGTAAAAATACGCAGTATTTT
J gene: TRBJ2-3
D gene: TRBD2
clone size: once
V gene: TRBV27

CDR3 protein: CASSFTGVTDTQYF
CDR3 DNA: TGTGCCAGCAGCTTTACAGGGGTCACAGATACGCAGTATTTT
J gene: TRBJ2-3
D gene: TRBD1
clone size: once
V gene: TRBV11-2

CDR3 protein: CATSSRGAGGLDEQFF
CDR3 DNA: TGTGCCACCAGCTCCCGGGGGGCGGGGGGGCTGGATGAGCAGTTCTTC
J gene: TRBJ2-1
D gene: TRBD2
clone size: -
V gene: TRBV15

CDR3 protein: CASSIRDRKSNNYGYTF
CDR3 DNA: TGTGCCAGCAGCATAAGGGACAGGAAGAGTAATAACTATGGCTACACCTTC
J gene: TRBJ1-2
D gene: TRBD1
clone size: -
V gene: TRBV9

CDR3 protein: CASSLFLGAVQPQHF
CDR3 DNA: TGTGCCAGCAGTCTATTCTTGGGGGCTGTGCAGCCCCAGCATTTT
J gene: TRBJ1-5
D gene: -
clone size: -
V gene: TRBV28

CDR3 protein: CASSHSASGFTDTQYF
CDR3 DNA: TGCGCCAGCAGCCATAGCGCTAGCGGGTTCACAGATACGCAGTATTTT
J gene: TRBJ2-3
D gene: TRBD2
clone size: -
V gene: TRBV4-3

CDR3 protein: CASSRDRGPTDTQYF
CDR3 DNA: TGTGCCAGCAGCCGTGACAGGGGGCCCACAGATACGCAGTATTTT
J gene: TRBJ2-3
D gene: TRBD1
clone size: medium-sized
V gene: TRBV7-8

CDR3 protein: CASSSPGENTGELFF
CDR3 DNA: TGTGCCAGCAGCTCCCCCGGGGAAAACACCGGGGAGCTGTTTTTT
J gene: TRBJ2-2
D gene: -
clone size: -
V gene: TRBV7-9

CDR3 protein: CASSYGGRGSNEKLFF
CDR3 DNA: TGTGCCAGCAGTTACGGTGGGCGGGGGTCGAATGAAAAACTGTTTTTT
J gene: TRBJ1-4
D gene: -
clone size: -
V gene: TRBV6-5

CDR3 protein: CASSPTLTGFYGYTF
CDR3 DNA: TGTGCCAGTAGTCCGACCTTAACAGGTTTTTATGGCTACACCTTC
J gene: TRBJ1-2
D gene: -
clone size: once
V gene: TRBV19

CDR3 protein: CAISDFVGSGGSVGTGELFF
CDR3 DNA: TGTGCCATCAGTGATTTCGTAGGTAGCGGGGGGTCCGTTGGGACCGGGGAGCTGTTTTTT
J gene: TRBJ2-2
D gene: TRBD2
clone size: once
V gene: TRBV10-3

CDR3 protein: CASSVLLQGVPEAFF
CDR3 DNA: TGTGCCAGCAGTGTGTTGTTACAGGGGGTCCCTGAAGCTTTCTTT
J gene: TRBJ1-1
D gene: TRBD1
clone size: -
V gene: TRBV6-1

CDR3 protein: CASSGQGEAFF
CDR3 DNA: TGTGCCAGCAGCGGACAGGGTGAAGCTTTCTTT
J gene: TRBJ1-1
D gene: TRBD1
clone size: -
V gene: TRBV9

CDR3 protein: CASSPTGEGRAFF
CDR3 DNA: TGTGCCAGCAGCCCGACAGGGGAAGGGCGCGCTTTCTTT
J gene: TRBJ1-1
D gene: TRBD1
clone size: -
V gene: TRBV7-8

CDR3 protein: CASSQLGGGNEQFF
CDR3 DNA: TGTGCCAGCAGCCAATTGGGGGGTGGAAATGAGCAGTTCTTC
J gene: TRBJ2-1
D gene: -
clone size: -
V gene: TRBV4-2

CDR3 protein: CASSRDLREYEQYF
CDR3 DNA: TGTGCCAGCAGCCGAGACTTACGAGAGTACGAGCAGTACTTC
J gene: TRBJ2-7
D gene: -
clone size: -
V gene: TRBV7-8

CDR3 protein: CASSSTGVYEQYF
CDR3 DNA: TGTGCCAGCAGCTCCACGGGGGTTTACGAGCAGTACTTC
J gene: TRBJ2-7
D gene: -
clone size: -
V gene: TRBV5-6

CDR3 protein: CASSDEQGKFYNEQFF
CDR3 DNA: TGTGCCAGCAGTGACGAACAGGGGAAGTTCTACAATGAGCAGTTCTTC
J gene: TRBJ2-1
D gene: TRBD1
clone size: -
V gene: TRBV6-1

CDR3 protein: CASSVATSGSTDTQYF
CDR3 DNA: TGTGCCAGCAGCGTAGCTACTAGCGGGTCCACAGATACGCAGTATTTT
J gene: TRBJ2-3
D gene: TRBD2
clone size: -
V gene: TRBV9

CDR3 protein: CASSVASGFYEQYF
CDR3 DNA: TGTGCCAGCAGCGTAGCGTCAGGATTCTACGAGCAGTACTTC
J gene: TRBJ2-7
D gene: -
clone size: -
V gene: TRBV9

CDR3 protein: CASSQGVQGGETQYF
CDR3 DNA: TGTGCCAGCAGCCAAGGGGTACAGGGCGGGGAGACCCAGTACTTC
J gene: TRBJ2-5
D gene: -
clone size: -
V gene: TRBV4-2

CDR3 protein: CAISEFGTGAEGGYTF
CDR3 DNA: TGTGCCATCAGTGAGTTCGGGACAGGGGCTGAGGGTGGCTACACCTTC
J gene: TRBJ1-2
D gene: TRBD1
clone size: -
V gene: TRBV10-3

CDR3 protein: CASSPRTGPYGYTF
CDR3 DNA: TGTGCCAGCAGCCCCCGTACAGGGCCTTATGGCTACACCTTC
J gene: TRBJ1-2
D gene: -
clone size: -
V gene: TRBV28

CDR3 protein: CASSTRDFSFTGELFF
CDR3 DNA: TGTGCCAGCAGTACCCGGGACTTTTCATTCACCGGGGAGCTGTTTTTT
J gene: TRBJ2-2
D gene: -
clone size: -
V gene: TRBV27

CDR3 protein: CATSRGGLLYTF
CDR3 DNA: TGTGCCACCAGCAGGGGGGGACTTCTCTACACCTTC
J gene: TRBJ1-2
D gene: -
clone size: -
V gene: TRBV15

CDR3 protein: CASSHSSDRGKNEQFF
CDR3 DNA: TGTGCCAGCAGCCATAGTAGTGACAGGGGCAAAAATGAGCAGTTCTTC
J gene: TRBJ2-1
D gene: TRBD1
clone size: -
V gene: TRBV7-2

CDR3 protein: CASRGLAQITDTQYF
CDR3 DNA: TGTGCCAGTAGGGGACTGGCTCAAATCACAGATACGCAGTATTTT
J gene: TRBJ2-3
D gene: -
clone size: -
V gene: TRBV19

CDR3 protein: CASSAQGHGYTF
CDR3 DNA: TGTGCCAGCAGCGCCCAGGGTCATGGCTACACCTTC
J gene: TRBJ1-2
D gene: -
clone size: -
V gene: TRBV9

CDR3 protein: CASREAGTGALLYYGYTF
CDR3 DNA: TGTGCCAGCAGAGAAGCCGGGACAGGGGCCTTACTCTACTATGGCTACACCTTC
J gene: TRBJ1-2
D gene: TRBD1
clone size: -
V gene: TRBV2

CDR3 protein: CASRTRTSGYSSYEQYF
CDR3 DNA: TGTGCCAGCAGAACTCGGACTAGCGGCTACAGCTCCTACGAGCAGTACTTC
J gene: TRBJ2-7
D gene: TRBD2
clone size: -
V gene: TRBV27

CDR3 protein: CASSYSGIPSMGAKNIQYF
CDR3 DNA: TGTGCCAGCAGTTATAGCGGGATCCCCTCGATGGGAGCCAAAAACATTCAGTACTTC
J gene: TRBJ2-4
D gene: TRBD2
clone size: few
V gene: TRBV27

CDR3 protein: CASKVASGRAETQYF
CDR3 DNA: TGTGCCAGCAAAGTTGCTAGCGGGAGGGCGGAGACCCAGTACTTC
J gene: TRBJ2-5
D gene: TRBD2
clone size: -
V gene: TRBV2

CDR3 protein: CASSQDGDSRGTEAFF
CDR3 DNA: TGCGCCAGCAGCCAAGATGGGGACTCCCGAGGAACTGAAGCTTTCTTT
J gene: TRBJ1-1
D gene: -
clone size: -
V gene: TRBV4-3

CDR3 protein: CASSSGTRRDNEQFF
CDR3 DNA: TGTGCCAGCAGCTCCGGGACTAGGCGGGACAATGAGCAGTTCTTC
J gene: TRBJ2-1
D gene: TRBD2
clone size: -
V gene: TRBV7-9

CDR3 protein: CASSQILLSSGNTIYF
CDR3 DNA: TGCGCCAGCAGCCAAATCTTACTTTCCTCTGGAAACACCATATATTTT
J gene: TRBJ1-3
D gene: -
clone size: -
V gene: TRBV4-1

CDR3 protein: CASSQSISPLRGGTDTQYF
CDR3 DNA: TGCGCCAGCAGCCAGTCTATTTCCCCTCTGCGGGGTGGCACAGATACGCAGTATTTT
J gene: TRBJ2-3
D gene: -
clone size: -
V gene: TRBV4-1

CDR3 protein: CASSQGLAGGLGTDTQYF
CDR3 DNA: TGTGCCAGCAGCCAGGGACTAGCGGGGGGGCTCGGCACAGATACGCAGTATTTT
J gene: TRBJ2-3
D gene: TRBD2
clone size: once
V gene: TRBV4-2

CDR3 protein: CASSVEGATDTQYF
CDR3 DNA: TGTGCCAGCAGCGTCGAGGGGGCCACAGATACGCAGTATTTT
J gene: TRBJ2-3
D gene: TRBD1
clone size: -
V gene: TRBV9

CDR3 protein: CASSVGLGSGANVLTF
CDR3 DNA: TGTGCCAGCAGCGTAGGACTGGGCTCTGGGGCCAACGTCCTGACTTTC
J gene: TRBJ2-6
D gene: -
clone size: -
V gene: TRBV9

CDR3 protein: CASSPLAGRHEQYF
CDR3 DNA: TGTGCCAGCAGCCCCCTAGCGGGACGTCACGAGCAGTACTTC
J gene: TRBJ2-7
D gene: TRBD2
clone size: -
V gene: TRBV7-2